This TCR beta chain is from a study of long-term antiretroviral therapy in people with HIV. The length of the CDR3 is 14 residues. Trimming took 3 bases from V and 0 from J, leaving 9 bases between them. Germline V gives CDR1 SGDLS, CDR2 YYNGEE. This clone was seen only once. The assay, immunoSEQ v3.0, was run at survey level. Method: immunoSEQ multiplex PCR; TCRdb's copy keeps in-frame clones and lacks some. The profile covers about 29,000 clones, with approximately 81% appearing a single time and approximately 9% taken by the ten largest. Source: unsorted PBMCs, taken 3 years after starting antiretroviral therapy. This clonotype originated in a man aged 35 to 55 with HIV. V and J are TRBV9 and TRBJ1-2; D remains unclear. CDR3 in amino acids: CASSAAGANYGYTF. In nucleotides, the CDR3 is TGTGCCAGCAGCGCCGCCGGCGCTAACTATGGCTACACCTTC.